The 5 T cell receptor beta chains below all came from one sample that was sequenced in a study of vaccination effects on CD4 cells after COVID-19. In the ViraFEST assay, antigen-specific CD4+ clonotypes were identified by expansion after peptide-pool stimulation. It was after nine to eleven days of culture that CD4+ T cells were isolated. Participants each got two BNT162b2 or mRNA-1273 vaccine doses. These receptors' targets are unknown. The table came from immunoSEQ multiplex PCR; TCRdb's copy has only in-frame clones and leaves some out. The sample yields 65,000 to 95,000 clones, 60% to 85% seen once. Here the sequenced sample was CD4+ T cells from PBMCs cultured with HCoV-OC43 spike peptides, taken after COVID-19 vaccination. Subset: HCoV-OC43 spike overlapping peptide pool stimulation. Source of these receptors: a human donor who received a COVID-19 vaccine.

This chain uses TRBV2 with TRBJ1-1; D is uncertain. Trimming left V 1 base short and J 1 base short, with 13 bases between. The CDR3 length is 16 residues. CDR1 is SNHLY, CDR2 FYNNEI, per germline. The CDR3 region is CASSEVGRGSNTEAFF. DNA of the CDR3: TGTGCCAGCAGTGAAGTCGGGCGCGGGTCGAACACTGAAGCTTTCTTT.

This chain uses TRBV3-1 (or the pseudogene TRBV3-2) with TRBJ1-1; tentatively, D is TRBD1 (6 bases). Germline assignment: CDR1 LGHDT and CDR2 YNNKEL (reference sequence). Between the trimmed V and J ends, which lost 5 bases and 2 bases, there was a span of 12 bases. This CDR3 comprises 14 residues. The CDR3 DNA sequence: TGTGCCAGCAGCTCCCGGACAGTTAACACTGAAGCTTTCTTT. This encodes CASSSRTVNTEAFF.

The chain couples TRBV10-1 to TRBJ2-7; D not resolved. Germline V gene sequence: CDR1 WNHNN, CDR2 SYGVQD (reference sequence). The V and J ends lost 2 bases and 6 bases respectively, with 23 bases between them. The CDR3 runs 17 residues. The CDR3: CASSEDFPGPILSEQYV. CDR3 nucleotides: TGCGCCAGCAGTGAGGACTTCCCGGGTCCAATCCTCTCCGAGCAGTACGTC.

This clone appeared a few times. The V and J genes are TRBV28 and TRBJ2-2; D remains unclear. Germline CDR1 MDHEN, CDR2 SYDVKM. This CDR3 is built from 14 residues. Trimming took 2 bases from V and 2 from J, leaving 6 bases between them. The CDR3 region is CASSLRQNTGELFF. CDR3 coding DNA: TGTGCCAGCAGTTTAAGGCAAAACACCGGGGAGCTGTTTTTT.

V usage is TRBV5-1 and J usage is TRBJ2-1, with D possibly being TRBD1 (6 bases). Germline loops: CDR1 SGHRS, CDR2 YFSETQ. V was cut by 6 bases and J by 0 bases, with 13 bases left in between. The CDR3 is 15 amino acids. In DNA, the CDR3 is TGCGCCAGCACTAGCAGGGGAAACTCCTACAATGAGCAGTTCTTC. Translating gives CASTSRGNSYNEQFF.